The sequence of this TCR beta chain was determined in a study of PD-L1 blockade in urothelial cancer. Study-level background: Reported median T cell count for blood samples was roughly 150,000.

CDR1 is MNHEY, CDR2 SVGAGI, per germline. V gave up 3 bases and J gave up 4 bases; unmatched junction bases: 8. CDR3 length: 15 amino acids. This clone was found a few times. Regarding time point: pretreatment peripheral blood. Spiked synthetic TCR analogs estimated absolute template abundance per PCR. Sequencing used immunoSEQ multiplex PCR; TCRdb keeps in-frame clones, though not all of them. This table holds tens of thousands of clones, around 81% found once. This sequence joins TRBV6-5 and TRBJ1-2, with TRBD1 matching 7 bases. The receptor's source is a man in his sixties or seventies with urothelial cancer. The sequences come from PBMCs, collected around atezolizumab (anti-PD-L1) treatment. CDR3 sequence reads: CASSYQPGQIYGYTF. The CDR3 DNA reads TGTGCCAGCAGTTATCAACCGGGACAGATCTATGGCTACACCTTC.